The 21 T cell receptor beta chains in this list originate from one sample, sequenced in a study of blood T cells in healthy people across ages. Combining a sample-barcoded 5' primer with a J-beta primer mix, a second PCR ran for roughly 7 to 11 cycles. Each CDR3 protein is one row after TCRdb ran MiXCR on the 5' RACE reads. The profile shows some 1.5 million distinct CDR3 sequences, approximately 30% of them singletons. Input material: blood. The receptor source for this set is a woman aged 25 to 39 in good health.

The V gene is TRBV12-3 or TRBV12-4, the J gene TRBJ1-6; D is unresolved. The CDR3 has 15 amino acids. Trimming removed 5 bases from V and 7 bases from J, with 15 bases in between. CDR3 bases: TGTGCCAGCAGTCCTGGGAGAGAAAGGAATTCACCCCTCCACTTT. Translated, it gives CASSPGRERNSPLHF.

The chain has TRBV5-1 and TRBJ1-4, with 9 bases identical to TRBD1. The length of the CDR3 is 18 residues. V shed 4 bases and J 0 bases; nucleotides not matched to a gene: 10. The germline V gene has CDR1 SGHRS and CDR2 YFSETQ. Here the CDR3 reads CASSGRTGASATNEKLFF. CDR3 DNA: TGCGCCAGCAGCGGGCGGACAGGGGCTTCTGCAACTAATGAAAAACTGTTTTTT.

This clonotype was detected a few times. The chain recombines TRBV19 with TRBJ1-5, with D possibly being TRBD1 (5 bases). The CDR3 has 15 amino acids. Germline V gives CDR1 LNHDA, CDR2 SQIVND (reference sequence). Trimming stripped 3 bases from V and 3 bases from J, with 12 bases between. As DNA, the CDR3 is TGTGCCAGTAGTATCCGGGGCCTCCCCAATCAGCCCCAGCATTTT. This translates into CASSIRGLPNQPQHF.

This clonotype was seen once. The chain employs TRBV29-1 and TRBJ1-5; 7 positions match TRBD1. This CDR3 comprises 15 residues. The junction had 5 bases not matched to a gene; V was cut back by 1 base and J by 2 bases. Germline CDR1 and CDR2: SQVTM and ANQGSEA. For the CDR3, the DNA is TGCAGCGTTGAAGGAGGGGGCCTGGGCAATCAGCCCCAGCATTTT. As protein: CSVEGGGLGNQPQHF.

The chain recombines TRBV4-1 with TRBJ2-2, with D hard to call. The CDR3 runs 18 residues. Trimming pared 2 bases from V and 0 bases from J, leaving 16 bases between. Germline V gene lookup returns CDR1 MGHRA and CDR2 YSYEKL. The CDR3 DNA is TGCGCCAGCAGCCAACCGGGCTTTGGGCTCGCGAACACCGGGGAGCTGTTTTTT. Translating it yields CASSQPGFGLANTGELFF.

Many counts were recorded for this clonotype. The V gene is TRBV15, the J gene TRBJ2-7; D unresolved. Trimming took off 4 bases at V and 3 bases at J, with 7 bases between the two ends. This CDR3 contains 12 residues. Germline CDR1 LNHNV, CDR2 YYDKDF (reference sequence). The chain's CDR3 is CATSTRGYEQYF. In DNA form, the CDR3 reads TGTGCCACCAGCACCCGAGGCTACGAGCAGTACTTC. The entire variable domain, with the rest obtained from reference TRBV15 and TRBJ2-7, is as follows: DAMVIQNPRYQVTQFGKPVTLSCSQTLNHNVMYWYQQKSSQAPKLLFHYYDKDFNNEADTPDNFQSRRPNTSFCFLDIRSPGLGDTAMYLCATSTRGYEQYFGPGTRLTVT.

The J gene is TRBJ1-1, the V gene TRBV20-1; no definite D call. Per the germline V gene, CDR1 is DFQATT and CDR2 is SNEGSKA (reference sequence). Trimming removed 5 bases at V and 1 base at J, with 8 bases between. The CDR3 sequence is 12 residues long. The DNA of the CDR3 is TGCAGTGCTTCCGGTCCGAACACTGAAGCTTTCTTT. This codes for CSASGPNTEAFF.

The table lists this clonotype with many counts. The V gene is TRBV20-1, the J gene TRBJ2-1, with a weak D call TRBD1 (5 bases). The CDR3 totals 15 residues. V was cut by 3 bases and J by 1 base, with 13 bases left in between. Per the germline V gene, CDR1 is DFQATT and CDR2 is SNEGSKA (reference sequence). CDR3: CSASPTVVSYNEQFF. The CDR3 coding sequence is TGCAGTGCTAGTCCGACAGTCGTATCCTACAATGAGCAGTTCTTC.

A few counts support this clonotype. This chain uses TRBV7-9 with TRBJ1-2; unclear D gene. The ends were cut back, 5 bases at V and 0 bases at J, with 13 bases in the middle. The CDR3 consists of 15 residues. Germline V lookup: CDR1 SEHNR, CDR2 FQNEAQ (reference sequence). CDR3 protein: CASSPPAVANYGYTF. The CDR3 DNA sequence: TGTGCCAGCAGCCCCCCGGCGGTGGCTAACTATGGCTACACCTTC.

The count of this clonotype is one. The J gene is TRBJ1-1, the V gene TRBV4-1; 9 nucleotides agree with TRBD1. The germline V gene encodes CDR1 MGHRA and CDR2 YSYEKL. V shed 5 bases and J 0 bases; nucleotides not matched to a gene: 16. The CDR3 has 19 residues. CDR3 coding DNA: TGCGCCAGCAGCATCCGGCCCCGGGACAGGGACCACCTGAACACTGAAGCTTTCTTT. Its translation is CASSIRPRDRDHLNTEAFF.

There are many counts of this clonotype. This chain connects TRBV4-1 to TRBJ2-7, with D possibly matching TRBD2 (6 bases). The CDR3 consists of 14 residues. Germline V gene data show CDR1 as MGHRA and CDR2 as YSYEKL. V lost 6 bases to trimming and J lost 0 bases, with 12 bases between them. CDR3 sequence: CASRPRLDSYEQYF. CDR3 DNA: TGCGCCAGCAGGCCCCGACTAGACTCCTACGAGCAGTACTTC.

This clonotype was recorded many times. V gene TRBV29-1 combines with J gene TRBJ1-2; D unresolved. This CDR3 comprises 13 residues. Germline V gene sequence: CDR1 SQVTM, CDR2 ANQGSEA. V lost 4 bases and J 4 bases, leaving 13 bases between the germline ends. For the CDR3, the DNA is TGCAGCGTTGTGGGGATCCAGCTCTATGGCTACACCTTC. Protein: CSVVGIQLYGYTF.

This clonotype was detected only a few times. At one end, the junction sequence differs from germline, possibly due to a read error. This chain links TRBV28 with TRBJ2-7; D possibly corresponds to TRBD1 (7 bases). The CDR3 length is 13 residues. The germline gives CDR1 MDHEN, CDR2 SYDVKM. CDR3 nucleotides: TGCGCCAGCAGTTGGAGACAGGGAGGCGGGCAGTACTTC. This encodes CASSWRQGGGQYF. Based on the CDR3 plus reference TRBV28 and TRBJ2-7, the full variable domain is DVKVTQSSRYLVKRTGEKVFLECVQDMDHENMFWYRQDPGLGLRLIYFSYDVKMKEKGDIPEGYSVSREKKERFSLILESASTNQTSMYLCASSWRQGGGQYFGPGTRLTVT.

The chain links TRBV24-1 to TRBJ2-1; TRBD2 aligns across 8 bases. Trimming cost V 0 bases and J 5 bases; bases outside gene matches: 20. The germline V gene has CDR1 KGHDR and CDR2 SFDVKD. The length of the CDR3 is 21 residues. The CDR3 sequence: CATSDLQSGIARGRLDNEQFF. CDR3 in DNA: TGTGCCACCAGTGATTTGCAATCCGGGATCGCTCGCGGGAGGCTGGACAATGAGCAGTTCTTC.

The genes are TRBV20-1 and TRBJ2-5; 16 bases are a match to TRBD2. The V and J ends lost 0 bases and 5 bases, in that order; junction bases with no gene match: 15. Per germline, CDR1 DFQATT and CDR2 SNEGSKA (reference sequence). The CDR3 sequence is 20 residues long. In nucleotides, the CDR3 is TGCAGTGCTAGAGATCTCTACGGGACTAGCGGGGGGGCCAGGTGGGAGACCCAGTACTTC. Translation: CSARDLYGTSGGARWETQYF.

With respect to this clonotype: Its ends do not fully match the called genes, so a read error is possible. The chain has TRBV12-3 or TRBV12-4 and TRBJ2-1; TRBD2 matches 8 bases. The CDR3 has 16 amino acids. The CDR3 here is CAGSPSGTRGYNEQFF. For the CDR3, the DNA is TGTGCCGGCAGCCCCTCCGGGACTAGGGGGTACAATGAGCAGTTCTTC.

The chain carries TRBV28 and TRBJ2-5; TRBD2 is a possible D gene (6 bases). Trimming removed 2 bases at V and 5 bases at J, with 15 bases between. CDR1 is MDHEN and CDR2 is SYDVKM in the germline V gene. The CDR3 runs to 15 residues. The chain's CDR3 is CASSLPREVRETQYF. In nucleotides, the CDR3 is TGTGCCAGCAGTTTACCCAGGGAGGTGAGGGAGACCCAGTACTTC. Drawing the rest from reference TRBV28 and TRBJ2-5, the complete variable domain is DVKVTQSSRYLVKRTGEKVFLECVQDMDHENMFWYRQDPGLGLRLIYFSYDVKMKEKGDIPEGYSVSREKKERFSLILESASTNQTSMYLCASSLPREVRETQYFGPGTRLLVL.

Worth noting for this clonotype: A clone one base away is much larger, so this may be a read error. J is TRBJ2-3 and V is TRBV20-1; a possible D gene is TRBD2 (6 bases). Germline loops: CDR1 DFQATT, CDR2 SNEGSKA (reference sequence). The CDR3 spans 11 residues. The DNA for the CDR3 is TGCGGTGCTACGGAGGGGGATACGCAGTATTTT. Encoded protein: CGATEGDTQYF.

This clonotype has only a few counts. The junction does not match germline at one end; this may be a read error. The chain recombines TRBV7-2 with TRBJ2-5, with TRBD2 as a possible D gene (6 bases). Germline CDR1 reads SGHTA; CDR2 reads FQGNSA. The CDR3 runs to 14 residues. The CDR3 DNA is TGTGCCAGCAGCCGAGGGTTAGCGGAAGAGGCCCAGTACTTC. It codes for CASSRGLAEEAQYF.

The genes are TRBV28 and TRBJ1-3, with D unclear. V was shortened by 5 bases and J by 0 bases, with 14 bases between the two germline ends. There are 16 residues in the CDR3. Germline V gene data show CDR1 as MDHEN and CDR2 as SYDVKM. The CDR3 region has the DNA TGTGCCAGCAGTCCATGGAACGTTTTCTCTGGAAACACCATATATTTT. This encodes CASSPWNVFSGNTIYF.

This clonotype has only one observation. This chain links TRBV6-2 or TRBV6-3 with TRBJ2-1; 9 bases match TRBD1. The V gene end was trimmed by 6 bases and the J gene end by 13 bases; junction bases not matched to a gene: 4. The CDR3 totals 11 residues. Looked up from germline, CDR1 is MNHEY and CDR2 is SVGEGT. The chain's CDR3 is CASSRDRDQFF. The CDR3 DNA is TGTGCCAGCAGCCGGGACAGGGACCAGTTCTTC.